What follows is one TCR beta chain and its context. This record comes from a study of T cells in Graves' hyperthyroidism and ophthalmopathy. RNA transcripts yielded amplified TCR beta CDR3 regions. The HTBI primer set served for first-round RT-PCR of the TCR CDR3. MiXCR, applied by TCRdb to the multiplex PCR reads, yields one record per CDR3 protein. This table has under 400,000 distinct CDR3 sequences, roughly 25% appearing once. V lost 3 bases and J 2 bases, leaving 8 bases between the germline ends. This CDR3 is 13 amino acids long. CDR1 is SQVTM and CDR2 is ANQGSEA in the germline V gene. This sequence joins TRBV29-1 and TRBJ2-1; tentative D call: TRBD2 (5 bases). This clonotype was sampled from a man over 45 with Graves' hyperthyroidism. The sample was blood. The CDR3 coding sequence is TGCAGCGTTGAGAGGGCTACCTACAATGAGCAGTTCTTC. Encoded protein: CSVERATYNEQFF.